Presented here are 13 T cell receptor beta chains from one specimen sequenced in a study of shared clonotypes between healthy human individuals. Profiled with immunoSEQ multiplex PCR; TCRdb holds only in-frame clones, not every one. The sample consists of approximately 2,000,000 clones, roughly 90% of them appearing once. Source material: naive CD4+ T cells from PBMCs. Indicated subset: CD45RA+ positively selected. These TCRs come from a man aged 18 to 29 in good health. Some clones in this sample may be carry-over from other donors' samples.

V and J are TRBV5-1 and TRBJ2-2; 8 nucleotides match TRBD1. This CDR3 is 17 amino acids long. Germline lookup yields CDR1 SGHRS and CDR2 YFSETQ. Unmatched junction bases numbered 8, after V lost 1 base and J lost 3 bases. The CDR3 region has the DNA TGCGCCAGCAGCTTGAGGGCAGGGGGCGCTGACACCGGGGAGCTGTTTTTT. The encoded protein is CASSLRAGGADTGELFF.

The chain recombines TRBV4-3 with TRBJ2-2; no clear D gene. V lost 0 bases, J lost 0 bases, and 2 bases lay in between. From germline, CDR1 is LGHNA and CDR2 YSLEER. The length of the CDR3 is 14 residues. The CDR3 here is CASSQEANTGELFF. CDR3 nucleotide sequence: TGCGCCAGCAGCCAAGAAGCGAACACCGGGGAGCTGTTTTTT.

This chain joins TRBV28 and TRBJ1-2; D ambiguous. V lost 6 bases and J 8 bases, leaving 16 bases between the germline ends. Germline V gene data show CDR1 as MDHEN and CDR2 as SYDVKM. The CDR3 is 13 residues long. CDR3 nucleotides: TGTGCCAGCAGCCTCGTCCCCCGGGCCGGCTACACCTTC. Translating it yields CASSLVPRAGYTF.

The chain has TRBV9 and TRBJ1-1; D gene uncertain. The CDR3 spans 13 residues. The V gene's germline CDR1 is SGDLS and CDR2 YYNGEE. Trimming took off 4 bases at V and 1 base at J, with 8 bases between the two ends. The CDR3 reads CASSWAPNTEAFF. DNA of the CDR3: TGTGCCAGCAGCTGGGCGCCGAACACTGAAGCTTTCTTT.

The genes are TRBV7-2 and TRBJ1-3; D might be TRBD1 (6 bases). The CDR3 consists of 19 residues. In germline, CDR1 is SGHTA, CDR2 FQGNSA. Trimming cost V 2 bases and J 4 bases, with 24 bases left between them. CDR3: CASSLRGGADLGEGNTIYF. CDR3 nucleotides: TGTGCCAGCAGCTTACGCGGGGGCGCAGATCTTGGAGAGGGAAACACCATATATTTT.

In the case of this clone: Other DNA sequences in this specimen translate into the identical CDR3. The V and J genes are TRBV19 and TRBJ1-5; D is unresolved. The CDR3 has 14 residues. Germline V gene lookup returns CDR1 LNHDA and CDR2 SQIVND (reference sequence). V dropped 5 bases and J dropped 1 base, with 9 bases sitting between them. CDR3 DNA: TGTGCCAGTAGTTTGGGCAGGAGCAATCAGCCCCAGCATTTT. Its translation is CASSLGRSNQPQHF.

On this clone itself: This CDR3 is also generated by other DNA sequences in the sample. This rearrangement joins TRBV9 to TRBJ1-1; tentatively, D is TRBD1 (5 bases). V was cut by 0 bases and J by 6 bases, with 9 bases left in between. The CDR3 extends over 13 amino acids. Germline V CDR1 and CDR2: SGDLS, YYNGEE. Here the CDR3 DNA reads TGTGCCAGCAGCGTAGTAGGGGCCTCTGAAGCTTTCTTT. Protein sequence: CASSVVGASEAFF.

CDR3 region: CASSPQSLTDTQYF. The DNA of the CDR3 is TGCGCCAGCAGCCCACAATCTCTTACAGATACGCAGTATTTT. V and J are TRBV4-1 and TRBJ2-3, with D hard to call. Looked up from germline, CDR1 is MGHRA and CDR2 is YSYEKL. The germline V and J ends were trimmed by 4 bases and 3 bases, with 11 bases remaining between them. The CDR3 totals 14 residues.

This clone was detected only a few times. The genes are TRBV10-1 and TRBJ2-2; 7 bases are a match to TRBD1. CDR3 length: 14 amino acids. Losses at the gene ends were 6 bases for V and 5 bases for J; bases not matched to a gene: 6. CDR1 and CDR2 from the germline V gene are WNHNN and SYGVQD (reference sequence). This CDR3 is CASSHRGRTGELFF. The DNA of the CDR3 is TGCGCCAGCAGCCACAGGGGAAGGACCGGGGAGCTGTTTTTT.

The V call is TRBV7-9, the J call TRBJ2-1; D remains unclear. The CDR3 spans 16 residues. Trimming shortened V by 5 bases and J by 3 bases, and 17 bases separated the two germline ends. Germline V lookup: CDR1 SEHNR, CDR2 FQNEAQ (reference sequence). This CDR3 is CASSPKQPQLYNEQFF. The CDR3 nucleotides are TGTGCCAGCAGCCCAAAACAGCCCCAGCTCTACAATGAGCAGTTCTTC. The full variable domain, rest sourced from reference TRBV7-9 and TRBJ2-1, is DTGVSQNPRHKITKRGQNVTFRCDPISEHNRLYWYRQTLGQGPEFLTYFQNEAQLEKSRLLSDRFSAERPKGSFSTLEIQRTEQGDSAMYLCASSPKQPQLYNEQFFGPGTRLTVL.

The J gene is TRBJ2-6, the V gene TRBV19; 8 bases agree with TRBD1. V lost 4 bases and J lost 2; bases outside the gene matches: 4. The CDR3 is 16 amino acids. Germline CDR1 is LNHDA and CDR2 is SQIVND (reference sequence). The CDR3 protein is CASSTGQAPGANVLTF. In nucleotides, the CDR3 is TGTGCCAGTAGTACGGGACAGGCTCCTGGGGCCAACGTCCTGACTTTC.

The chain carries TRBV4-2 and TRBJ2-1; D might be TRBD2 (6 bases). Trimming stripped 4 bases from V and 2 bases from J, with 12 bases between. The CDR3 is 15 amino acids. The germline CDR1 and CDR2 sequences are LGHNA and YNFKEQ. This CDR3 reads CASSPRRTTYNEQFF. The DNA of the CDR3 is TGTGCCAGCAGCCCTCGGAGGACTACCTACAATGAGCAGTTCTTC.

The V gene is TRBV6-6, the J gene TRBJ1-4; the D is unclear. The CDR3 contains 13 residues. CDR1 and CDR2 from the germline V gene are MNHNY and SVGAGI (reference sequence). Trimming removed 3 bases at V and 8 bases at J, with 10 bases between. The CDR3 here is CASSYGPDEKLFF. CDR3 bases: TGTGCCAGCAGTTATGGGCCGGACGAAAAACTGTTTTTT.